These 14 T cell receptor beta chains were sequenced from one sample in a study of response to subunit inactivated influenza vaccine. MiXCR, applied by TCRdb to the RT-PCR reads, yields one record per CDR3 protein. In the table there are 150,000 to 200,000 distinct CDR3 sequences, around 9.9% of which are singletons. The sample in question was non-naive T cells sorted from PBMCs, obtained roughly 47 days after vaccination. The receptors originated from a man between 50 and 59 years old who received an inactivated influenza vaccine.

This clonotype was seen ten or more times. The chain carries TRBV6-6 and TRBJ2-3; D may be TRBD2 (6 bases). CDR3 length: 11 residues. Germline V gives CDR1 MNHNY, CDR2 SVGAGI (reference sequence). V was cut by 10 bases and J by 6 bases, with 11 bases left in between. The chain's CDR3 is CATGEADTQYF. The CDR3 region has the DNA TGTGCCACGGGGGAGGCGGATACGCAGTATTTT.

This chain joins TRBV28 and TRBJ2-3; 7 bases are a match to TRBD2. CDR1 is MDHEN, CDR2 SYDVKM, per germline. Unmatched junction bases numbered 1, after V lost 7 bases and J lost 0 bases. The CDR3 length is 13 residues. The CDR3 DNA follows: TGTGCCAGCACTAGCGGAAGCACAGATACGCAGTATTTT. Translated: CASTSGSTDTQYF. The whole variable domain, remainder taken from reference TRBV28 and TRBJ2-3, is DVKVTQSSRYLVKRTGEKVFLECVQDMDHENMFWYRQDPGLGLRLIYFSYDVKMKEKGDIPEGYSVSREKKERFSLILESASTNQTSMYLCASTSGSTDTQYFGPGTRLTVL.

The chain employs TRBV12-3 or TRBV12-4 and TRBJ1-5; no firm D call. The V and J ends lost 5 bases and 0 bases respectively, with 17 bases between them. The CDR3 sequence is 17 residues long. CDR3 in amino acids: CASSSNYDTYSNQPQHF. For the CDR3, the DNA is TGTGCCAGCAGTAGTAACTACGACACTTATAGCAATCAGCCCCAGCATTTT.

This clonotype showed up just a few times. The CDR3 DNA sequence: TGTGCCAGCAGCTCCTTAGCGGGAGGGCTGGATACGCAGTATTTT. Its protein is CASSSLAGGLDTQYF. The V call is TRBV5-6, the J call TRBJ2-3, with TRBD2 matching over 11 bases. Losses at the gene ends were 3 bases for V and 6 bases for J; bases not matched to a gene: 6. Germline values: CDR1 SGHDT, CDR2 YYEEEE. The CDR3 has 15 residues. The whole variable domain, filled in from reference TRBV5-6 and TRBJ2-3, reads DAGVTQSPTHLIKTRGQQVTLRCSPKSGHDTVSWYQQALGQGPQFIFQYYEEEERQRGNFPDRFSGHQFPNYSSELNVNALLLGDSALYLCASSSLAGGLDTQYFGPGTRLTVL.

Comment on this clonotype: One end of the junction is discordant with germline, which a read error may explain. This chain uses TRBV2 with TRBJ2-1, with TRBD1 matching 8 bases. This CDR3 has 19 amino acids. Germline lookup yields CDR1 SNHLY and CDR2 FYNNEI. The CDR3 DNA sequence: TGTACCAGCTGTTTAGAGACAGGGGCCGCAAAGACTACCTACAATGAGCAGTTCTTC. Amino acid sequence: CTSCLETGAAKTTYNEQFF.

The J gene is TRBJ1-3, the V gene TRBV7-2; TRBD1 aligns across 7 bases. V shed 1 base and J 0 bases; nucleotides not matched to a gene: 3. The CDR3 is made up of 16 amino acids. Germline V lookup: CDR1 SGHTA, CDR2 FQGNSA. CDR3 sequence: CASSLVGGYSGNTIYF. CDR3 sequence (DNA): TGTGCCAGCAGCTTAGTAGGGGGCTACTCTGGAAACACCATATATTTT.

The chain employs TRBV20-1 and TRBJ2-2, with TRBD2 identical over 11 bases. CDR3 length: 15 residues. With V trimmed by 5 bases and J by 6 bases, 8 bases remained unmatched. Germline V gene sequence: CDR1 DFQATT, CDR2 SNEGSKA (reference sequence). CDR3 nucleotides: TGCAGTGCTGCCCACGTTAGCGGGGGGGCCGGGGAGCTGTTTTTT. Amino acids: CSAAHVSGGAGELFF.

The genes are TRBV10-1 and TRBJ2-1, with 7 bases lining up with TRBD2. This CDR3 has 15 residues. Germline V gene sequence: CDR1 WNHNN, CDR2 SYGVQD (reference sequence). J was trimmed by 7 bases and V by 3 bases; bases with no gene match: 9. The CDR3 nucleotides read TGCGCCAGCAGTGATCCTTGGGTGCGGGGGAATGAGCAGTTCTTC. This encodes CASSDPWVRGNEQFF.

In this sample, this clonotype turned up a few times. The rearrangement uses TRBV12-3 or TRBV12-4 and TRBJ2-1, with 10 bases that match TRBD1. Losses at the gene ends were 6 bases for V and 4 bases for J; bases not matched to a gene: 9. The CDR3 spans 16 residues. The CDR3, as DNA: TGTGCCAGCAGCAGCGGGACAGGGGTCGGGTACAATGAGCAGTTCTTC. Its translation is CASSSGTGVGYNEQFF.

The CDR3 spells CSARDWGSGDTQYF. CDR3 bases: TGCAGTGCTAGAGATTGGGGGAGTGGAGATACGCAGTATTTT. The chain couples TRBV20-1 to TRBJ2-3; the D call may be TRBD1 or TRBD2 (5 bases each). The V end was cut by 0 bases, the J end by 5 bases, with 12 bases between. The CDR3 spans 14 residues. From germline, CDR1 is DFQATT and CDR2 SNEGSKA (reference sequence).

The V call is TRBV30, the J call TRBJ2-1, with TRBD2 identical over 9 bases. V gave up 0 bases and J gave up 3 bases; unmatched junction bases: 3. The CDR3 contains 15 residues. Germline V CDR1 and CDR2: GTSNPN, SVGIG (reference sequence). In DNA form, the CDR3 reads TGTGCCTGGAGTGTCGCTAGCGGGATCTACAATGAGCAGTTCTTC. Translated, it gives CAWSVASGIYNEQFF.

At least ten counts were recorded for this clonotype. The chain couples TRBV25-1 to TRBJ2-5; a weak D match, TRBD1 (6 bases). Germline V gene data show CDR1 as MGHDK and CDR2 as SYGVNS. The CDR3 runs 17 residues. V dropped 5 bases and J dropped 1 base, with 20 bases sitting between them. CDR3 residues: CASSTQRGTSPQETQYF. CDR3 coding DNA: TGTGCCAGCAGTACCCAGAGAGGGACAAGCCCCCAAGAGACCCAGTACTTC.

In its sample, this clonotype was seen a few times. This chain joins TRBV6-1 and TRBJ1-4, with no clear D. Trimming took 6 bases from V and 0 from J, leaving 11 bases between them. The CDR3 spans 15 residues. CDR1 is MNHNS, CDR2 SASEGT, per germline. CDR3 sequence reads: CASSLDGTTNEKLFF. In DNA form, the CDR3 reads TGTGCCAGCAGCCTGGACGGAACAACTAATGAAAAACTGTTTTTT.

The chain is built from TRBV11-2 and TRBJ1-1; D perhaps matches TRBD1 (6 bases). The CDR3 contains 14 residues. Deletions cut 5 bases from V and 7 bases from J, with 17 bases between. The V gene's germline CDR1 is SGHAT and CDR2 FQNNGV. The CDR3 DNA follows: TGTGCCAGCAGCGTTTCGGACAGAATCTTTGAAGCTTTCTTT. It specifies CASSVSDRIFEAFF. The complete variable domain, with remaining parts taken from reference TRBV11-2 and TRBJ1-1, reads EAGVAQSPRYKIIEKRQSVAFWCNPISGHATLYWYQQILGQGPKLLIQFQNNGVVDDSQLPKDRFSAERLKGVDSTLKIQPAKLEDSAVYLCASSVSDRIFEAFFGQGTRLTVV.